The clone carrying this T cell receptor (beta chain) has ten or more counts. Its antigen is as yet unknown. TCRdb reprocessed the 5' RACE reads with MiXCR, giving one entry per CDR3 protein. The table lists fewer than 750,000 distinct CDR3 sequences, roughly 20% of them singletons. The data belong to a study of CD8 T cells in ankylosing spondylitis. The study's findings and limits: Earlier studies detected some motif variants in reactive arthritis synovial fluid and blood. The clones that were linked to disease were reported to be significantly enriched in matched synovial fluid samples from ankylosing spondylitis patients. Researchers report that disease-linked clones proved CD8+ and relatively rare in peripheral blood. There was a TCR beta motif, made of several highly homologous variants, that appeared characteristic of ankylosing spondylitis blood.

Trimming cost V 6 bases and J 3 bases; bases outside gene matches: 4. CDR3 length equals 13 residues. The TCR sequence derives from a male donor with ankylosing spondylitis. Sequenced input: blood, either unsorted or a sorted T cell fraction (not recorded which). The chain employs TRBV12-3 or TRBV12-4 and TRBJ2-5, with TRBD2 matching over 7 bases. The CDR3 nucleotides read TGTGCCAGCAGATGGGGAGGGAAAGAGACCCAGTACTTC. Amino acids: CASRWGGKETQYF.